The T cell receptor (beta chain) described here comes from a study of OX40 agonist ivuxolimab in advanced cancers. Overall study context: Partial responses, seen in three patients, involved one hepatocellular carcinoma and two cutaneous melanomas.

Comment on this clone: The antigen remains unidentified.

Profiling relied on immunoSEQ multiplex PCR, and the TCRdb table lists in-frame clones only, not all of them. The data contain nearly 50,000 clones, roughly 77% of them singletons. Study observations and caveats: Clonal expansion by week 6 occurred in CD4+ and CD8+ blood T cells (at 0.1 to 3.0 mg/kg).

Trimming removed 5 bases from V and 8 bases from J; junction bases left unmatched: 7. This CDR3 is built from 13 residues. Germline V gene lookup returns CDR1 KGHSH and CDR2 LQKENI. The sequence was collected from an adult with an advanced solid tumor such as melanoma, head and neck, liver or kidney cancer. Source: CD4+ or CD8+ T cells sorted from blood, taken in a trial of the OX40 agonist ivuxolimab. The rearrangement joins TRBV18 to TRBJ1-2; 8 bases fit TRBD1. CDR3 protein: CASSVQGARGYTF. Written as DNA, the CDR3 is TGTGCCAGCTCAGTCCAGGGGGCGCGGGGCTACACCTTC. The full variable domain, rest sourced from reference TRBV18 and TRBJ1-2, is NAGVMQNPRHLVRRRGQEARLRCSPMKGHSHVYWYRQLPEEGLKFMVYLQKENIIDESGMPKERFSAEFPKEGPSILRIQQVVRGDSAAYFCASSVQGARGYTFGSGTRLTVV.